A selection of T cell receptor beta chains follows, all from one sample in a study of shared clonotypes between healthy human individuals. Sequencing used immunoSEQ multiplex PCR; TCRdb keeps in-frame clones, though not all of them. The profile covers about 2.2 million clones, with 93% appearing a single time and under 2% taken by the ten largest. The sequencing sample was made of naive CD8+ T cells from PBMCs. The receptors shown here come from a man younger than 35 in good health. Some clones in this sample may be carry-over from other donors' samples. CDR3s include the opening cysteine and the closing phenylalanine or tryptophan. Each record gives: D gene, CDR3 length, J gene, V gene, clone size, CDR3 DNA, CDR3 protein. A D gene is named only where the DNA matches it firmly. Size is stated for part of the rows, as once, few or many counts, or as a class when the clone is expanded.

>TRBD1|14|TRBJ2-7|TRBV6-5|-
TGTGCCAGCAGTAACCGGGACAGGGATTACGAGCAGTACTTC
CASSNRDRDYEQYF
>TRBD2|13|TRBJ2-7|TRBV27|-
TGTGCCAGCAGTTTATCGGGGGGGATCGGGCAGTACTTC
CASSLSGGIGQYF
>TRBD1|14|TRBJ1-2|TRBV7-9|few
TGTGCCAGCAGCCAGGACAGGGGGTATGATGGCTACACCTTC
CASSQDRGYDGYTF
>-|11|TRBJ1-1|TRBV2|few
TGTGCCAGCAGGAGGGACACTGAAGCTTTCTTT
CASRRDTEAFF
>-|13|TRBJ2-7|TRBV2|few
TGTGCCAGCAGTGACGGAGATTTCTACGAGCAGTACTTC
CASSDGDFYEQYF
>TRBD2|15|TRBJ2-7|TRBV5-1|-
TGCGCCAGCAGCTTGGAACTAGCGGGAGGCTACGAGCAGTACTTC
CASSLELAGGYEQYF
>-|15|TRBJ1-2|TRBV9|-
TGTGCCAGCAGCCCCCGTAGGGGTAAGAACTATGGCTACACCTTC
CASSPRRGKNYGYTF
>TRBD2|15|TRBJ2-7|TRBV19|once
TGTGCCAGTAGTCATCGGGCTAGCGGCTCCTACGAGCAGTACTTC
CASSHRASGSYEQYF
>-|16|TRBJ2-7|TRBV27|once
TGTGCCAGCAGTTTAACTTCCTCCCTCAGCTCCTACGAGCAGTACTTC
CASSLTSSLSSYEQYF
>-|14|TRBJ1-1|TRBV27|-
TGTGCCAGCAGTCCCCTGGACAGGAACACTGAAGCTTTCTTT
CASSPLDRNTEAFF
>-|12|TRBJ1-1|TRBV21-1|few
TGTGCCAGCACGGTCTCGAACACTGAAGCTTTCTTT
CASTVSNTEAFF
>-|16|TRBJ2-2|TRBV4-1|-
TGCGCCAGCAGCCAAGTCGGGCAGGCGAACACCGGGGAGCTGTTTTTT
CASSQVGQANTGELFF
>TRBD2|14|TRBJ2-1|TRBV9|-
TGTGCCAGCAGCGTAGCGGGCGGGAGGTATGAGCAGTTCTTC
CASSVAGGRYEQFF
>TRBD2|16|TRBJ2-7|TRBV27|-
TGTGCCAGCAGTTTATCACCTAGCGGGAGAATAGGCGAGCAGTACTTC
CASSLSPSGRIGEQYF
>TRBD1|16|TRBJ2-2|TRBV28|-
TGTGCCAGCAGTTGGGAGACAGGGAAGAACACCGGGGAGCTGTTTTTT
CASSWETGKNTGELFF
>-|12|TRBJ2-2|TRBV27|-
TGTGCCAGCAGCTCATTGTCCGGGGAGCTGTTTTTT
CASSSLSGELFF
>TRBD2|15|TRBJ2-3|TRBV5-6|-
TGTGCCAGCAGCTTGGCCTTAGCGGGAACAGATACGCAGTATTTT
CASSLALAGTDTQYF
>TRBD1|15|TRBJ2-7|TRBV27|once
TGTGCCAGCAGTGCAGGACAGGGGACTACCTACGAGCAGTACTTC
CASSAGQGTTYEQYF
>-|15|TRBJ2-2|TRBV9|-
TGTGCCAGCAGCGTTGAGGACAGTGACACCGGGGAGCTGTTTTTT
CASSVEDSDTGELFF
>-|14|TRBJ1-1|TRBV7-9|-
TGTGCCAGCAGCCTAGTCGGGAGGAACACTGAAGCTTTCTTT
CASSLVGRNTEAFF
>-|15|TRBJ2-3|TRBV7-6|once
TGTGCCAGCAGCTTAATAGCGACTAGCACAGATACGCAGTATTTT
CASSLIATSTDTQYF
>-|16|TRBJ2-7|TRBV11-2|-
TGTGCCAGCAGCTTAGGCAGGGTTTTACAGGCCTACGAGCAGTACTTC
CASSLGRVLQAYEQYF
>TRBD1|16|TRBJ2-1|TRBV9|-
TGTGCCAGCAGCGGAGCACGGACAGGGATATGGAATGAGCAGTTCTTC
CASSGARTGIWNEQFF
>-|13|TRBJ2-7|TRBV7-2|-
TGTGCCAGCAGCTTACTGGGACTCTACGAGCAGTACTTC
CASSLLGLYEQYF
>-|11|TRBJ2-7|TRBV29-1|-
TGCAGCGTTGACGACAGCTACGAGCAGTACTTC
CSVDDSYEQYF
>TRBD1|14|TRBJ2-7|TRBV19|-
TGTGCCAGTAGTGGACAGGGGAACGTTTACGAGCAGTACTTC
CASSGQGNVYEQYF
>-|10|TRBJ2-7|TRBV28|-
TGTGCCAGCGCCAGGGGCCGTATGGACTTC
CASARGRMDF
>-|18|TRBJ2-2|TRBV11-2|-
TGTGCCAGCAGCCCAGAACCGGGGTGGGAGAGGGACACCGGGGAGCTGTTTTTT
CASSPEPGWERDTGELFF
>-|13|TRBJ2-1|TRBV27|-
TGTGCCAGCAGTTTAGGAGCCTACAATGAGCAGTTCTTC
CASSLGAYNEQFF
>TRBD1|13|TRBJ1-1|TRBV6-6|-
TGTGCCAGCAGATGGACAGGGAACACTGAAGCTTTCTTT
CASRWTGNTEAFF
>-|14|TRBJ2-2|TRBV15|-
TGTGCCACCAGCAGAGATCGCGTGACCGGGGAGCTGTTTTTT
CATSRDRVTGELFF
>TRBD2|16|TRBJ2-5|TRBV4-2|-
TGTGCCAGCAGCCAGTCTAGCGGGAGGGCCGGAGAGACCCAGTACTTC
CASSQSSGRAGETQYF
>-|18|TRBJ1-1|TRBV5-5|once
TGTGCCAGCAGCTGGATCCGTACAGGGCGGAAGTTGAACACTGAAGCTTTCTTT
CASSWIRTGRKLNTEAFF
>-|16|TRBJ2-6|TRBV10-3|-
TGTGCCATCAGTGACACCGGGGGACGGGGGGCCAACGTCCTGACTTTC
CAISDTGGRGANVLTF
>-|15|TRBJ2-1|TRBV9|few
TGTGCCAGCAGCGTGCAAGGCGGGATGTTCGATGAGCAGTTCTTC
CASSVQGGMFDEQFF
>TRBD1|15|TRBJ2-5|TRBV18|-
TGTGCCAGCTCGCCGGACAGGGGGCTAGGGGAGACCCAGTACTTC
CASSPDRGLGETQYF
>-|15|TRBJ1-3|TRBV11-2|-
TGTGCCAGCAGCTTAGGCGGCGGTGGTGGAGACACCATATATTTT
CASSLGGGGGDTIYF
>-|15|TRBJ2-7|TRBV4-1|-
TGCGCCAGCAGCCAACAAGGACCGGGGGCCTACGAGCAGTACTTC
CASSQQGPGAYEQYF
>-|17|TRBJ2-7|TRBV10-2|-
TGCGCCAGCAGCGACCCGCAGCGGACGGGCCTGGTGGGGGAGCAGTACTTC
CASSDPQRTGLVGEQYF
>-|15|TRBJ2-4|TRBV5-8|-
TGTGCCAGCAGCGGAGGGGGACAGCCGAAAAACATTCAGTACTTC
CASSGGGQPKNIQYF
>-|10|TRBJ2-7|TRBV29-1|once
TGCAGCGTTGATGGGCCCGAGCAGTACTTC
CSVDGPEQYF
>-|13|TRBJ2-3|TRBV4-3|-
TGCGCCAGCAGCCAAGATAGAACAGATACGCAGTATTTT
CASSQDRTDTQYF
>-|17|TRBJ2-3|TRBV28|-
TGTGCCAGCAGTTTAACCTGGCTAGAGGGGAGTTCGGATACGCAGTATTTT
CASSLTWLEGSSDTQYF
>-|14|TRBJ2-5|TRBV9|-
TGTGCCAGCAGCGTAGAGAGGGGGACAGAGACCCAGTACTTC
CASSVERGTETQYF
>-|14|TRBJ1-2|TRBV28|-
TGTGCCAGCAGTCCTCAAAGGAGGAGCGCGGCACGCTCCTTC
CASSPQRRSAARSF
>-|13|TRBJ1-1|TRBV28|-
TGTGCCAGCATCGAGAGGGGATCCACTGAAGCTTTCTTT
CASIERGSTEAFF